This T cell receptor (beta chain) was profiled in a study of metastatic and nonmetastatic thyroid tumors. In the study overall: Both malignant and benign thyroid patients supplied peripheral blood and tumor or nodule tissue samples, across which the repertoires of these patients were then compared.

V was clipped by 3 bases and J by 0 bases, with 9 bases between them. The germline V gene has CDR1 LNHNV and CDR2 YYDKDF (reference sequence). The CDR3 extends over 15 amino acids. Thyroid surgery had not been preceded by any treatment in any patient. By sample share, this clone is medium-sized. TCRdb re-called the PCR reads via MiXCR. The table shows approximately 9,900 clones, with approximately 11% occurring only once. The V call is TRBV15, the J call TRBJ2-1, with D possibly called TRBD1 or TRBD2 (5 bases each). This sequence originates from a female donor with papillary thyroid cancer or a benign thyroid nodule (not recorded which). Some clones in this sample may be carry-over from other donors' samples. Input material: tumor tissue. The CDR3 loop reads CATSRRGNSYNEQFF. The DNA of the CDR3 is TGTGCCACCAGCAGGAGGGGAAACTCCTACAATGAGCAGTTCTTC. Full variable domain (rest looked up from reference TRBV15 and TRBJ2-1): DAMVIQNPRYQVTQFGKPVTLSCSQTLNHNVMYWYQQKSSQAPKLLFHYYDKDFNNEADTPDNFQSRRPNTSFCFLDIRSPGLGDTAMYLCATSRRGNSYNEQFFGPGTRLTVL.